This TCR beta chain was observed in a study of cytotoxic CD8 clonotypes in ibrutinib-treated CLL. Sequencing was performed with immunoSEQ multiplex PCR; in TCRdb, only in-frame clones are kept and a portion is missing. The table records roughly 160,000 clones, roughly 80% of them present only once. The trim removed 4 bases at V and 0 bases at J, leaving 4 bases unmatched. Per the germline V gene, CDR1 is SGDLS and CDR2 is YYNGEE. The CDR3 has 16 residues. The gene calls are TRBV9 and TRBJ2-1, with 10 bases lining up with TRBD2. The receptor was derived from a human donor with chronic lymphocytic leukemia. The starting material was PBMCs, obtained after 24 months of ibrutinib treatment. The CDR3 coding sequence is TGTGCCAGCAGCCTCGGACTAGCGGCCTCCTACAATGAGCAGTTCTTC. It yields the protein CASSLGLAASYNEQFF. Looking up the rest from reference TRBV9 and TRBJ2-1 gives the full variable domain: DSGVTQTPKHLITATGQRVTLRCSPRSGDLSVYWYQQSLDQGLQFLIQYYNGEERAKGNILERFSAQQFPDLHSELNLSSLELGDSALYFCASSLGLAASYNEQFFGPGTRLTVL.